This T cell receptor (beta chain) was found in a study of blood T cell repertoires in COVID-19. The overall study: T cells, B-cell-depleted T cells, or PBMCs supplied cDNA or gDNA.

This CDR3 is 18 amino acids long. The V gene's germline CDR1 is LNHDA and CDR2 SQIVND (reference sequence). Trimming cost V 11 bases and J 0 bases; bases outside gene matches: 18. Participants came from fewer than 25 US areas, aged about 18 to 100 years. Participants were placed into cohorts based on the clinical history they reported. Each recovered donor of Cohort 3 presented with two negative PCRs, clearance, or symptom resolution. The protocol was immunoSEQ multiplex PCR, while the TCRdb copy is restricted to in-frame clones and leaves out a portion. The table records around 220,000 clones, about 90% of them present only once.

The TCR sequence derives from a woman aged 18-29 years who had recovered from COVID-19. Sequencing input: PBMCs or T cells enriched from blood (not recorded which). The chain has TRBV19 and TRBJ2-3; 9 positions agree with TRBD2. The CDR3 region is CAWATSGTPSASTDTQYF. The CDR3 DNA sequence: TGTGCCTGGGCGACTAGCGGAACACCAAGTGCTAGCACAGATACGCAGTATTTT.